This T cell receptor beta chain was sequenced in a study of spatial heterogeneity in lung cancer. TCRdb reprocessed the 5' RACE reads with MiXCR, giving one entry per CDR3 protein. This sample has about 7,500 distinct CDR3 sequences, with roughly 4.3% found just once. V lost 3 bases and J lost 2; bases outside the gene matches: 3. In germline, CDR1 is KGHSH, CDR2 LQKENI. The CDR3 extends over 15 amino acids. In its sample, this clonotype was seen many times. Little can be read into the size of this beta chain, an off-target read in a library designed for alpha chains. The time point denotes: sample taken at primary tumor resection. The sequenced material consisted of unsorted whole RNA from tumor, nontumor lung or frozen PBMC.

The input for sequencing was normal lung tissue next to the tumor, taken at surgery. This chain connects TRBV18 to TRBJ2-1, with 8 bases that match TRBD2. The origin of this receptor is a female donor with early-stage non-small cell lung cancer. In DNA, the CDR3 is TGTGCCAGCTCACCTAGCGGGGTTCCCTACAATGAGCAGTTCTTC. This gives the protein CASSPSGVPYNEQFF. Variable domain in full (rest from reference TRBV18 and TRBJ2-1): NAGVMQNPRHLVRRRGQEARLRCSPMKGHSHVYWYRQLPEEGLKFMVYLQKENIIDESGMPKERFSAEFPKEGPSILRIQQVVRGDSAAYFCASSPSGVPYNEQFFGPGTRLTVL.